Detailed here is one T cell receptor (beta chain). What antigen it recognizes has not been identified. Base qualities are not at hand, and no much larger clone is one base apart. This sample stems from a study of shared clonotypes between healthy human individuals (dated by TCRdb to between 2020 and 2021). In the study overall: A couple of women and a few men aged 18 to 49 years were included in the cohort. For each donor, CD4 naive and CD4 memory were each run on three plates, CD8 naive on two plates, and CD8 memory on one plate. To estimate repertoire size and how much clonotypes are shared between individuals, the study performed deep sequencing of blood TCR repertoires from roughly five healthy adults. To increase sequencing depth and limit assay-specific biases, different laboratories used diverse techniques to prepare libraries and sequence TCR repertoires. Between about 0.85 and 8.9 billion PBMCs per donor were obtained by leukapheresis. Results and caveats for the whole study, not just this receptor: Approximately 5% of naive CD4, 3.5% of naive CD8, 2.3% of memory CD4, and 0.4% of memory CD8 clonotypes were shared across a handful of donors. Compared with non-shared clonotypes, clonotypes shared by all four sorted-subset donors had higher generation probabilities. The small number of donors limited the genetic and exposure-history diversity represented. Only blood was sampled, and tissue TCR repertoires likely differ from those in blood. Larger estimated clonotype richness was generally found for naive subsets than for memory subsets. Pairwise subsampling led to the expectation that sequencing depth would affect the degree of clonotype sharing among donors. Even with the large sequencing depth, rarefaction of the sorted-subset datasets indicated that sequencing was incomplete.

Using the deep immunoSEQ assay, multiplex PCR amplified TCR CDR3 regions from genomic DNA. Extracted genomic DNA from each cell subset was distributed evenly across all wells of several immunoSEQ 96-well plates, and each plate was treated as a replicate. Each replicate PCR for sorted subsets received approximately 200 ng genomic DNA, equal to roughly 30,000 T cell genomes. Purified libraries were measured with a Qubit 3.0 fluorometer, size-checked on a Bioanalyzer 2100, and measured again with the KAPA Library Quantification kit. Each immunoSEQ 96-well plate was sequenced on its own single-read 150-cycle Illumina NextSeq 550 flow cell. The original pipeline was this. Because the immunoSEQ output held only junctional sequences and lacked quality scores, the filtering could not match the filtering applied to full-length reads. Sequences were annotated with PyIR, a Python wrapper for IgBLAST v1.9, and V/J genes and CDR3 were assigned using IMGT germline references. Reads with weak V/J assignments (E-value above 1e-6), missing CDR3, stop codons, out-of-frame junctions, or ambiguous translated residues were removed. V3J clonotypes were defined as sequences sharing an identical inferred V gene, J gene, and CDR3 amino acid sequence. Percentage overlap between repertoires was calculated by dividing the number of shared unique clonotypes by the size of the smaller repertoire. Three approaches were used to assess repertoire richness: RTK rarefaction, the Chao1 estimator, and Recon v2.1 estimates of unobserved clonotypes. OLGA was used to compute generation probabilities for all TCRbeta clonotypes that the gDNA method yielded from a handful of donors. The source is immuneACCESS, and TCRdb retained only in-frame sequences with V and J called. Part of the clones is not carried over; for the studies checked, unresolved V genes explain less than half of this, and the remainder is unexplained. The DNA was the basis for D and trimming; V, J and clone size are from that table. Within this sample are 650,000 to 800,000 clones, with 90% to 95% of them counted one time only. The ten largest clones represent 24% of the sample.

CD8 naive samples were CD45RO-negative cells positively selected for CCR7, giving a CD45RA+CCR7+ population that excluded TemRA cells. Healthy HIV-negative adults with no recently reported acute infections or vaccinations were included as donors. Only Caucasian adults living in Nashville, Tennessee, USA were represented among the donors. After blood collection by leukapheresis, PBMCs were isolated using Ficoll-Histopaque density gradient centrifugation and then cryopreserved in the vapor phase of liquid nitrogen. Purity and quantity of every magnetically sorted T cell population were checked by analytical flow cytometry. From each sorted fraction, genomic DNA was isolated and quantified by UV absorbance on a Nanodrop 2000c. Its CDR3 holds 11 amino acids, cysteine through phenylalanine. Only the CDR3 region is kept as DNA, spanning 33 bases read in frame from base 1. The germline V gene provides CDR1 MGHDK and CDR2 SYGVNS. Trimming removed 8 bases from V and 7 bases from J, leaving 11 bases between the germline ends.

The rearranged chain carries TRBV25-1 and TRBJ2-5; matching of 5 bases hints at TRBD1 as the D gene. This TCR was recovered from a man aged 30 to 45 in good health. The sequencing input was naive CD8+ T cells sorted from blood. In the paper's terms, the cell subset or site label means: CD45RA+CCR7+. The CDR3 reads CASSTQGTQYF. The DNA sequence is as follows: TGTGCCAGCTCAACCCAGGGGACCCAGTACTTC.